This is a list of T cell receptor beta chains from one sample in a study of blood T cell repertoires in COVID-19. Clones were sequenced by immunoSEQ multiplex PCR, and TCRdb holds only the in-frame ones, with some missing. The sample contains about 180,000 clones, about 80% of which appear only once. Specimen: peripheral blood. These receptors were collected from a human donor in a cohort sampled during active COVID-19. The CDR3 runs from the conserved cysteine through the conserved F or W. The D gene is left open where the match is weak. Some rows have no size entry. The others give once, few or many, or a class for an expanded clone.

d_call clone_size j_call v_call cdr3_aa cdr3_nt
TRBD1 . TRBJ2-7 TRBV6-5 CASSYLGTGLYEQYF TGTGCCAGCAGTTACTTGGGGACAGGTCTTTACGAGCAGTACTTC
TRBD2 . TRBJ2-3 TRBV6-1 CASSEGTSGGQGQYF TGTGCCAGCAGTGAAGGGACTAGCGGGGGGCAGGGGCAGTATTTT
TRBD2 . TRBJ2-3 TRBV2 CASSDEASGGALTDTQYF TGTGCCAGCAGTGATGAGGCTAGCGGGGGGGCGCTCACAGATACGCAGTATTTT
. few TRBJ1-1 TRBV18 CASSPTRIGGNTEAFF TGTGCCAGCTCACCGACGCGTATAGGCGGGAACACTGAAGCTTTCTTT
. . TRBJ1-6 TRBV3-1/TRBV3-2 CASSLPGGNSPLHF TGTGCCAGCAGCCTCCCGGGGGGTAATTCACCCCTCCACTTT
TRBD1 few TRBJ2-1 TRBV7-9 CASSLGTGGEEQFF TGTGCCAGCAGCTTAGGGACAGGGGGCGAAGAGCAGTTCTTC
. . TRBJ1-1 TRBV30 CAWSSGLYGNTEAFF TGTGCCTGGAGTTCGGGACTTTACGGGAACACTGAAGCTTTCTTT
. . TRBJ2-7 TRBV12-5 CASGLVSSDEQYF TGTGCTAGTGGTTTGGTTAGCAGTGATGAGCAGTACTTC
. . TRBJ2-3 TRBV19 CASSPGPNTDTQYF TGTGCCAGTAGCCCGGGTCCAAACACAGATACGCAGTATTTT
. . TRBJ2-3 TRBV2 CASSEGGWGESTDTQYF TGTGCCAGCAGTGAAGGAGGTTGGGGAGAGAGCACAGATACGCAGTATTTT
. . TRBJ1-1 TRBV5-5 CASTSLPRGGKDKTEAFF TGTGCCAGCACCTCTCTTCCCCGGGGGGGGAAGGATAAGACTGAAGCTTTCTTT
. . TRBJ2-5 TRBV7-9 CASSLRDIQETQYF TGTGCCAGCAGCTTACGGGACATACAAGAGACCCAGTACTTC
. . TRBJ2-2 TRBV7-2 CASSRSSPTLERSTGELFF TGTGCCAGCAGCAGATCTTCCCCTACTCTCGAGCGAAGCACCGGGGAGCTGTTTTTT
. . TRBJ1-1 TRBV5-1 CASSPGGYTEAFF TGCGCCAGCAGCCCCGGGGGATACACTGAAGCTTTCTTT
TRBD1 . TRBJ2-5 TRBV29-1 CSVPGQGGQETQYF TGCAGCGTTCCCGGACAGGGGGGCCAAGAGACCCAGTACTTC
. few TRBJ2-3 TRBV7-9 CASREVSTDTQYF TGTGCCAGCAGAGAGGTTAGCACAGATACGCAGTATTTT
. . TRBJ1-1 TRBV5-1 CASSVGTEAGGEAFF TGCGCCAGCAGCGTGGGCACAGAGGCTGGAGGGGAAGCTTTCTTT
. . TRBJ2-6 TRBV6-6 CASSPPSGAGANVLTF TGTGCCAGCAGCCCCCCCTCAGGGGCTGGGGCCAACGTCCTGACTTTC
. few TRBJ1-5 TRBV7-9 CASSLGHGNQPQHF TGTGCCAGCAGCTTAGGTCACGGTAATCAGCCCCAGCATTTT
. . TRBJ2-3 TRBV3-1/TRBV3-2 CASSQPPHTDTQYF TGTGCCAGCAGCCAACCCCCCCACACAGATACGCAGTATTTT
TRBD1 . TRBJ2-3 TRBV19 CASSRTGTGYTDTQYF TGTGCCAGTAGTCGAACCGGGACAGGCTACACAGATACGCAGTATTTT
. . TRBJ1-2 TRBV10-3 CATFTTGPYGYTF TGTGCCACGTTTACCACAGGGCCCTATGGCTACACCTTC
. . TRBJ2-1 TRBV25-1 CASSETSTSPHNEQFF TGTGCCAGCAGTGAGACTAGTACGAGTCCTCACAATGAGCAGTTCTTC
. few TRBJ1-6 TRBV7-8 CASSLRGRGTWSPLHF TGTGCCAGCAGCCTTAGAGGCCGGGGAACATGGTCACCCCTCCACTTT
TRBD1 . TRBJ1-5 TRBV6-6 CASSYAGQAVPQHF TGTGCCAGCAGTTACGCCGGACAGGCCGTGCCCCAGCATTTT
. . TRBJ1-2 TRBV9 CASSVDTNYGYTF TGTGCCAGCAGCGTTGACACTAACTATGGCTACACCTTC
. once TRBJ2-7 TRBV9 CASSPVPSALLEQYF TGTGCCAGCAGCCCCGTCCCTAGCGCCCTACTAGAGCAGTACTTC
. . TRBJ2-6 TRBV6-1 CASSDQPSQDLTF TGTGCCAGCAGTGATCAACCAAGTCAGGACCTGACTTTC
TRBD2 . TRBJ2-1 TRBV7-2 CASSHSGLRYNEQFF TGTGCCAGCAGCCATTCGGGACTACGCTACAATGAGCAGTTCTTC
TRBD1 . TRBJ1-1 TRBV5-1 CASSLSGQGMNTEAFF TGCGCCAGCAGCTTGTCGGGACAGGGAATGAACACTGAAGCTTTCTTT